The 20 T cell receptor beta chains below were found in one sample sequenced in a study of blood T cells in healthy people across ages. Through a sample-barcoded 5' primer and a J-beta primer mix, a second PCR was run for roughly 6 to 11 cycles. A single record per CDR3 protein comes from TCRdb applying MiXCR to the 5' RACE reads. The repertoire has hundreds of thousands of distinct CDR3 sequences, about 25% of them found once; the top ten carry 9% to 9.5%. The same data also contributed to another study, on T cells of mothers and their children.

The sequenced material came from blood. These receptors originate from a boy between 10 and 17 years old in good health.

For the CDR3, the DNA is TGTGCCAGCAGTCTGGGACTAGCGGGAGGGCCTCCACTCTACGAGCAGTACTTC. As protein: CASSLGLAGGPPLYEQYF. The rearrangement uses TRBV27 and TRBJ2-5, with 16 bases fitting TRBD2. The end of the DNA fits TRBJ2-7 better, so the J call may be wrong. The CDR3 has 18 amino acids. The germline gives CDR1 MNHEY, CDR2 SMNVEV (reference sequence).

This clonotype was found a few times. V gene TRBV7-3 combines with J gene TRBJ2-5, with D tentatively TRBD2 (6 bases). Trimming took 5 bases from V and 3 from J, leaving 16 bases between them. The CDR3 runs 15 residues. Germline V gene sequence: CDR1 SGHTA, CDR2 FQGTGA. The DNA for the CDR3 is TGTGCCAGCAGCCGGGGGTCGGGCTTGGAAGAGACCCAGTACTTC. Protein: CASSRGSGLEETQYF.

The CDR3 nucleotides are TGTGCCAGCAGCCCTCCCGACATCAGGGACGGAGAGGAAAAACTGTTTTTT. Translation: CASSPPDIRDGEEKLFF. The chain has TRBV7-9 and TRBJ1-4; a weak D match, TRBD1 (5 bases). Germline values: CDR1 SEHNR, CDR2 FQNEAQ (reference sequence). The CDR3 consists of 17 residues. Deletions cut 5 bases from V and 8 bases from J, with 24 bases between.

The genes are TRBV7-2 and TRBJ2-5; D gene unclear. The CDR3 runs 14 residues. Looked up from germline, CDR1 is SGHTA and CDR2 is FQGNSA. The V and J ends lost 5 bases and 5 bases respectively, with 15 bases between them. DNA for the CDR3: TGTGCCAGCAGCCTAACATTCTACAAGGAGACCCAGTACTTC. Its protein is CASSLTFYKETQYF.

The V and J genes are TRBV6-5 and TRBJ1-2; the D is unclear. V was cut by 0 bases and J by 8 bases, with 13 bases left in between. This CDR3 contains 14 residues. Germline assignment: CDR1 MNHEY and CDR2 SVGAGI. The DNA of the CDR3 is TGTGCCAGCAGTTACTCGAGTACCGCGGACGGCTACACCTTC. This sequence encodes CASSYSSTADGYTF.

There are a few counts of this clonotype. The genes are TRBV7-3 and TRBJ2-7; perhaps D is TRBD1 or TRBD2 (6 bases each). Germline V gene lookup returns CDR1 SGHTA and CDR2 FQGTGA. The CDR3 runs to 15 residues. With 0 bases removed from V and 2 bases from J, the gap between germline ends came to 11 bases. The CDR3 here is CASSLTPGAAYEQYF. The CDR3 DNA reads as TGTGCCAGCAGCTTAACGCCGGGGGCAGCCTACGAGCAGTACTTC.

This clonotype appeared many times. The chain is built from TRBV20-1 and TRBJ2-7; TRBD1 might be the D (6 bases). V was clipped by 5 bases and J by 4 bases, with 18 bases between them. This CDR3 has 14 residues. The germline gives CDR1 DFQATT, CDR2 SNEGSKA (reference sequence). CDR3 coding DNA: TGCAGTGCTTCGGACGGGGACAATTTTTACGAGCAGTACTTC. Translation: CSASDGDNFYEQYF.

V gene TRBV10-3 combines with J gene TRBJ2-5, with unresolved D. The J call may not be correct, given that the DNA end is closer to TRBJ2-7. The CDR3 loop spans 12 amino acids. Germline V gene data show CDR1 as ENHRY and CDR2 as SYGVKD. This CDR3 reads CAISDPGYEQYF. In DNA form, the CDR3 reads TGTGCCATCAGTGACCCCGGCTACGAGCAGTACTTC.

There are a few counts of this clonotype. The chain is built from TRBV6-2 or TRBV6-3 and TRBJ2-5, with 7 nucleotides matching TRBD1. Germline assignment: CDR1 MNHEY and CDR2 SVGEGT. Trimming removed 10 bases from V and 6 bases from J; junction bases left unmatched: 17. The CDR3 consists of 15 residues. CDR3 coding DNA: TGTGCCACCGGGCTCTTAGACAGGGACGGGAAGACCCAGTACTTC. Translating gives CATGLLDRDGKTQYF.

The chain is built from TRBV7-2 and TRBJ2-1; 8 nucleotides line up with TRBD2. This CDR3 region has 13 residues. J lost 7 bases, V lost 5 bases, and 4 bases had no gene match. The germline V gene has CDR1 SGHTA and CDR2 FQGNSA. CDR3 nucleotides: TGTGCCAGCAGCACGGGGGGGTGGAATGAGCAGTTCTTC. This codes for CASSTGGWNEQFF.

The chain has TRBV4-2 and TRBJ1-4; D ambiguous. V shed 0 bases and J shed 8 bases, with 16 bases lying between them. The CDR3 loop spans 16 amino acids. Germline V CDR1 and CDR2: LGHNA, YNFKEQ. The CDR3 spells CASSQDYSQLREKLFF. The CDR3 DNA is TGTGCCAGCAGCCAAGATTACTCACAGCTTAGGGAAAAACTGTTTTTT.

This clonotype has more than one count but fewer than ten. V usage is TRBV28 and J usage is TRBJ2-1; a possible D gene is TRBD1 (6 bases). CDR1 is MDHEN, CDR2 SYDVKM, per germline. CDR3 length: 12 amino acids. With 6 bases removed from V and 10 bases from J, the gap between germline ends came to 13 bases. The CDR3 here is CASSPTDREQFF. The CDR3 DNA reads TGTGCCAGCAGCCCCACCGACAGGGAGCAGTTCTTC.

The rearrangement joins TRBV7-2 to TRBJ2-5; TRBD1 aligns across 9 bases. The J call is in doubt because the DNA end fits TRBJ2-1 better. Germline loops: CDR1 SGHTA, CDR2 FQGNSA. The CDR3 has 15 residues. This CDR3 reads CASSLVRTGVHEQFF. For the CDR3, the DNA is TGTGCCAGCAGCTTAGTGAGGACAGGGGTCCATGAGCAGTTCTTC.

The CDR3 here is CANPRVNRGSGANVLTF. The CDR3 region has the DNA TGCGCCAACCCCAGGGTGAACAGGGGCTCTGGGGCCAACGTCCTGACTTTC. The chain is built from TRBV5-1 and TRBJ2-6; 7 nucleotides line up with TRBD1. From germline, CDR1 is SGHRS and CDR2 YFSETQ. CDR3 length: 17 amino acids. Unmatched junction bases numbered 12, after V lost 9 bases and J lost 0 bases.

This chain links TRBV29-1 with TRBJ1-1; no clear D. V was cut by 7 bases and J by 0 bases, with 6 bases left in between. Germline V lookup: CDR1 SQVTM, CDR2 ANQGSEA. There are 11 residues in the CDR3. CDR3 amino acids: CSGYLNTEAFF. The CDR3 DNA follows: TGCAGCGGGTATTTGAACACTGAAGCTTTCTTT.

J is TRBJ2-3 and V is TRBV29-1; TRBD2 aligns across 9 bases. CDR3 size: 14 residues. The germline V gene has CDR1 SQVTM and CDR2 ANQGSEA. The trim removed 3 bases at V and 0 bases at J, leaving 1 base unmatched. This CDR3 reads CSVETSGSTDTQYF. The CDR3, as DNA: TGCAGCGTTGAGACTAGCGGTAGCACAGATACGCAGTATTTT.

The CDR3 DNA follows: TGTGCCAGCTCACCGCAGGGAGGGCGCCACGAGCAGTACTTC. It specifies CASSPQGGRHEQYF. The V gene is TRBV18, the J gene TRBJ2-7; 7 nucleotides agree with TRBD2. Per germline, CDR1 KGHSH and CDR2 LQKENI. CDR3 size: 14 residues. Trimming removed 3 bases from V and 5 bases from J; junction bases left unmatched: 7. Full variable domain (remainder filled in from reference TRBV18 and TRBJ2-7): NAGVMQNPRHLVRRRGQEARLRCSPMKGHSHVYWYRQLPEEGLKFMVYLQKENIIDESGMPKERFSAEFPKEGPSILRIQQVVRGDSAAYFCASSPQGGRHEQYFGPGTRLTVT.

The CDR3 DNA reads as TGTGCCAGCAGCCCCTGGGGAGCGGGAGTCCGGGAGACCCAGTACTTC. Its protein is CASSPWGAGVRETQYF. The gene calls are TRBV7-9 and TRBJ2-5; 8 bases agree with TRBD2. CDR1 and CDR2 from the germline V gene are SEHNR and FQNEAQ (reference sequence). V trimming: 5 bases; J trimming: 5 bases; junction bases outside the gene matches: 13. This CDR3 comprises 16 residues.

The sample holds one count of this clonotype. The junction and the germline gene differ at one end; a read error may be behind it. The rearrangement joins TRBV14 to TRBJ1-2; no clear D. Looked up from germline, CDR1 is SGHDN and CDR2 is FVKESK. There are 14 residues in the CDR3. CDR3 DNA: TGTGCCAGCACCACGGACCGAGCCATCAACTATCGAGGCTTC. The encoded protein is CASTTDRAINYRGF. Combining the CDR3 with reference TRBV14 and TRBJ1-2 gives the whole variable domain EAGVTQFPSHSVIEKGQTVTLRCDPISGHDNLYWYRRVMGKEIKFLLHFVKESKQDESGMPNNRFLAERTGGTYSTLKVQPAELEDSGVYFCASTTDRAINYRGFGSGTRLTVV.

The chain is built from TRBV10-3 and TRBJ2-5; 8 positions agree with TRBD2. In germline, CDR1 is ENHRY, CDR2 SYGVKD. J was trimmed by 1 base and V by 4 bases; bases with no gene match: 5. The CDR3 sequence is 15 residues long. The CDR3 region is CAISVAGGTQETQYF. CDR3 bases: TGTGCCATCAGTGTCGCGGGAGGAACCCAAGAGACCCAGTACTTC.